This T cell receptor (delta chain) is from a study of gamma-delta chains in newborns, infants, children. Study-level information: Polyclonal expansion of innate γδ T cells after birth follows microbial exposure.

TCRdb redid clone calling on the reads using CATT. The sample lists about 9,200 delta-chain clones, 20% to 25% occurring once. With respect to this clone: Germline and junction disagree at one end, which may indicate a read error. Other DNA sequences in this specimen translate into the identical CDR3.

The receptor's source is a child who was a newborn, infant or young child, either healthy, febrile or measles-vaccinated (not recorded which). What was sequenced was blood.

The CDR3 DNA sequence: TGTGCCTGTGACACCGTAAATATCCGGGGGACCCGGCCCGATAAGCTCATCTTT. Amino acid sequence: CACDTVNIRGTRPDKLIF. The chain carries TRDV2 and TRDJ1; D is possibly TRDD3 (6 bases). There are 18 residues in the CDR3. Germline assignment: CDR1 GEAIGNYY and CDR2 EKD.